This T cell receptor (beta chain) was sequenced during a study of cytomegalovirus exposure and HLA in healthy donors. Background on the study: The roughly 700 first-cohort repertoires shared a platform with the 100 to 150 validation repertoires, as reported in a later analysis. Study-level points and caveats: Testing in vitro showed a few CMV-associated chains specific for CMV antigens. Rarity held for most TCR sequences, but there were some public TCRs that occurred in many donors.

Clones were read by immunoSEQ multiplex PCR, and TCRdb kept only the in-frame ones, dropping some. In the table there are 120,000 or so clones, approximately 88% of which are singletons. This clone has only a few counts. The antigen remains undetermined. From germline, CDR1 is KGHSH and CDR2 LQKENI. This CDR3 spans 14 amino acids. V shed 6 bases and J shed 2 bases, with 11 bases lying between them. The donors were members of the validation cohort, which comprised roughly 120 subjects and was separate from the first cohort of roughly 700 subjects. V usage is TRBV18 and J usage is TRBJ1-5; maybe TRBD1 (6 bases). The sequenced sample consisted of PBMCs. This receptor was identified in a woman under 30 in good health and CMV-seronegative. CDR3 DNA sequence: TGTGCCAGCTCGGCGGGGGCACGCAATCAGCCCCAGCATTTT. This encodes CASSAGARNQPQHF.